Included here is one T cell receptor (beta chain) sequence, with context. Its antigen is still unknown. Compared with germline, one end of the junction differs, possibly owing to a read error. This sample was taken from a study of T cells in Graves' hyperthyroidism and ophthalmopathy. General observations from the study: Clonotypes that were expanded in thyroid above 0.001 mostly appeared in blood too.

Researchers amplified the TCR beta CDR3 regions from RNA transcripts. The TCR CDR3 first-round RT-PCR relied on the HTBI primer set. MiXCR was run by TCRdb on the multiplex PCR reads, yielding one entry per CDR3 protein. Counted here are 660,000 or so distinct CDR3 sequences, about 20% occurring once; the ten biggest clones make up roughly 30%. Germline V lookup: CDR1 MDHEN, CDR2 SYDVKM. This CDR3 contains 15 residues. The chain carries TRBV28 and TRBJ1-1; 7 bases map to TRBD1. Input material: blood. The TCR was taken from a man aged 30 to 39 with Graves' ophthalmopathy. Written as DNA, the CDR3 is TGTGCCAGCGGAAAGCAGACAGGGATGAACACTGGAGCTTTCTTT. It translates to CASGKQTGMNTGAFF.